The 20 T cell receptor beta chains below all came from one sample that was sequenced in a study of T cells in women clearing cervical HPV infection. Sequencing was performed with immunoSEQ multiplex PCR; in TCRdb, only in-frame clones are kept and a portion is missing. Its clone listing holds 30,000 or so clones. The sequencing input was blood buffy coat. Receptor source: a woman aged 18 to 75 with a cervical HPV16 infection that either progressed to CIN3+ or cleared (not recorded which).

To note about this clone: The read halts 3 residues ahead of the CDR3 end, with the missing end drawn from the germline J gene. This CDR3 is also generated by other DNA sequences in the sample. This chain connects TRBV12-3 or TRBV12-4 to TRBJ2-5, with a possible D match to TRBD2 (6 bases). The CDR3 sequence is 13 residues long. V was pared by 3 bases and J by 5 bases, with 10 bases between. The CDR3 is CASSLTGRETQYF. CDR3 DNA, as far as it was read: TGTGCCAGCAGTTTGACGGGGAGGGAGACC.

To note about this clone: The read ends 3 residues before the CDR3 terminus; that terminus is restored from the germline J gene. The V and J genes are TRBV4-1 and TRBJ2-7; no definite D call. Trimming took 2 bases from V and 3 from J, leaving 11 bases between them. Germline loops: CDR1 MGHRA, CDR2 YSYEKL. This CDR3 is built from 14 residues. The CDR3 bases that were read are TGCGCCAGCAGCCAAACACACACACGCTACGAG. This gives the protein CASSQTHTRYE. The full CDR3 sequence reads CASSQTHTRYEQYF.

CDR3 DNA, as far as it was read: TGTGCCAGCAGTTTCCCCACTTCTTACACCGGGGAG. This codes for CASSFPTSYTGE. Given in full, the CDR3 is CASSFPTSYTGELFF. This chain uses TRBV28 with TRBJ2-2; D gene unclear. The read falls 3 residues short of the CDR3 end, and the missing part is taken from the germline J gene. V lost 3 bases, J lost 3 bases, and 11 bases lay in between. The length of the CDR3 is 15 residues. Germline V CDR1 and CDR2: MDHEN, SYDVKM.

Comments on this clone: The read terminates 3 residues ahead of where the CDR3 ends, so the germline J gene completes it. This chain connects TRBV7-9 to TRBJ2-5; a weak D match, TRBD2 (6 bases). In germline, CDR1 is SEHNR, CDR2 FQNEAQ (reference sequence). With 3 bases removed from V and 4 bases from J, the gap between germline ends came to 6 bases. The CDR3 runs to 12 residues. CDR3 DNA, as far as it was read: TGTGCCAGCAGCTTCGGGGGAGAGACC. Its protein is CASSFGGET. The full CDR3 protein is CASSFGGETQYF.

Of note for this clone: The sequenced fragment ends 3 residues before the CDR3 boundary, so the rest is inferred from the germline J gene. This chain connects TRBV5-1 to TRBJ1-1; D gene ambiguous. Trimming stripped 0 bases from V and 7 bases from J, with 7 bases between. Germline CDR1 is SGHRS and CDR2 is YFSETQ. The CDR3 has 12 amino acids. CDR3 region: CASSLGPLEAFF. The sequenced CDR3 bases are TGCGCCAGCAGCTTGGGGCCGCTTGAA.

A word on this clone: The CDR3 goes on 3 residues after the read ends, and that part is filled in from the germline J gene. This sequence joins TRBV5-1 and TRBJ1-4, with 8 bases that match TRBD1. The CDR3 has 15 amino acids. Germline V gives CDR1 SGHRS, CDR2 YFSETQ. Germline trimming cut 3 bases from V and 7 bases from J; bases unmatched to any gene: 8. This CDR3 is CASSSTTGGGEKLFF. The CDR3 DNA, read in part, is TGCGCCAGCAGCTCGACTACAGGGGGAGGTGAAAAA.

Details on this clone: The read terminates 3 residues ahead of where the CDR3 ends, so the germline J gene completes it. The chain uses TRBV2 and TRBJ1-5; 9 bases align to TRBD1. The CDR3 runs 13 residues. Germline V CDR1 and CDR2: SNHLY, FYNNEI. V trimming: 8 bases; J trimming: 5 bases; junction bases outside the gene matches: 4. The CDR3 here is CASSGQGDQPQHF. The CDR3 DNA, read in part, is TGTGCCAGCTCGGGACAGGGAGATCAGCCC.

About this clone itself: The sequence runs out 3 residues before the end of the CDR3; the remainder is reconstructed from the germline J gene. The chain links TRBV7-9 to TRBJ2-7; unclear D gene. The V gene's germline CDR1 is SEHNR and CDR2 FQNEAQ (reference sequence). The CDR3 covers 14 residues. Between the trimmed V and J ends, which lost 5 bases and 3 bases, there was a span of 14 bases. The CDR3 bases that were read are TGTGCCAGCAGCCCCCCGAGCCTCCTCTACGAG. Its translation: CASSPPSLLYE. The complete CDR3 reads CASSPPSLLYEQYF.

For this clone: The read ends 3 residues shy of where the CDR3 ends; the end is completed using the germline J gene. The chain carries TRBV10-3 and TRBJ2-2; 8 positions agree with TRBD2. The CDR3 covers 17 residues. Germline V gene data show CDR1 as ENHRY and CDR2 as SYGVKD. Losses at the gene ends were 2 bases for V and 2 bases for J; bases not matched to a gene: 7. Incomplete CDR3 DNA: TGTGCCATCAGTGAGAGTGGCGGGGGGACCAACACCGGGGAG. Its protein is CAISESGGGTNTGE. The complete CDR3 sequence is CAISESGGGTNTGELFF.

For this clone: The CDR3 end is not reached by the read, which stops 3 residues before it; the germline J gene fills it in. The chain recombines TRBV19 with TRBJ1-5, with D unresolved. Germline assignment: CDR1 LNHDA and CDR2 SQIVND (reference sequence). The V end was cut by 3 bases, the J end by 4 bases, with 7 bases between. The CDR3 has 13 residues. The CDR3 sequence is CASSMTPNQPQHF. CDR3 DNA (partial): TGTGCCAGTAGTATGACACCTAATCAGCCC.

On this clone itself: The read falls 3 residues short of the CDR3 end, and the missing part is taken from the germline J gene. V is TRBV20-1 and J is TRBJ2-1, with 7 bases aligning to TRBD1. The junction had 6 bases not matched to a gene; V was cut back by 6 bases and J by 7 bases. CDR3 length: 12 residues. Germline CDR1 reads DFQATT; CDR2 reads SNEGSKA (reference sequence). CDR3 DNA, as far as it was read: TGCAGTGCCGGACAGGCGGCGAATGAG. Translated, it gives CSAGQAANE. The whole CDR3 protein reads CSAGQAANEQFF.

The CDR3 protein is CASSFGTGPNYEQYF. The CDR3 bases that were read are TGTGCCAGCAGTTTTGGGACAGGGCCTAACTACGAG. The gene calls are TRBV12-3 or TRBV12-4 and TRBJ2-7; 9 nucleotides align to TRBD1. The CDR3 is cut off 3 residues early in the read; its end comes from the germline J gene. The CDR3 runs to 15 residues. Unmatched junction bases numbered 6, after V lost 3 bases and J lost 3 bases.

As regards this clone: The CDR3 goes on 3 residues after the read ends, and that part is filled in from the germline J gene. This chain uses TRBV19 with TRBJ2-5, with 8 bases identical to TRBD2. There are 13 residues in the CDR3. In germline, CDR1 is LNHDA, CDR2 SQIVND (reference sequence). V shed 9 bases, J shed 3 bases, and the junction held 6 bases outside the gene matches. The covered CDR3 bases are TGTGCCAGGACCCCGGGGGGGGAAGAGACC. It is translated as CARTPGGEET. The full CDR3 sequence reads CARTPGGEETQYF.

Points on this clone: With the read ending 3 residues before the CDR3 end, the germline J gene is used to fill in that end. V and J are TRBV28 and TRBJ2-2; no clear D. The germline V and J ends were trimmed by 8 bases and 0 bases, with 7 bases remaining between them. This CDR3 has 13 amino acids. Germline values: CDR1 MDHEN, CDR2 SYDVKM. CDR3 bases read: TGTGCCAGCCGCGCGACGAACACCGGGGAG. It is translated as CASRATNTGE. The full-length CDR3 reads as CASRATNTGELFF.

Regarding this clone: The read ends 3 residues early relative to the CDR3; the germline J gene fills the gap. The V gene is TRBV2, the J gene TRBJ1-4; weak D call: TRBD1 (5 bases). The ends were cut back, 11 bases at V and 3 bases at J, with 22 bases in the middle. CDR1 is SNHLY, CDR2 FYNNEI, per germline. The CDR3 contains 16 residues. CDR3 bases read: TGTGCCTCCCTAGGGCAGGGAAGAAGAGCTAATGAAAAA. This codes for CASLGQGRRANEK. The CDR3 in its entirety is CASLGQGRRANEKLFF.

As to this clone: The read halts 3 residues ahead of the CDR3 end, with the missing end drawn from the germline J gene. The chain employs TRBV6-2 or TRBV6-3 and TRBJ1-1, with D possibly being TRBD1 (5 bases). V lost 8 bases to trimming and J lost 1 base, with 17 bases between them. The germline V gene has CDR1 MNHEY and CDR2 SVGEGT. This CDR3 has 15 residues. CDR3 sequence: CASSYQGEGNTEAFF. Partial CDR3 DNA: TGTGCCAGCTCCTACCAGGGTGAGGGGAACACTGAA.

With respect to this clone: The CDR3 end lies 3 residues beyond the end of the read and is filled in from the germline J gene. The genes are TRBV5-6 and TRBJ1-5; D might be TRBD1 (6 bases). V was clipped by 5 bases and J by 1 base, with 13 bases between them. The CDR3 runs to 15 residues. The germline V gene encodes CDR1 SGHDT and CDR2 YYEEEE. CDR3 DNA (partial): TGTGCCAGCAGTTCCGGGGGGGGCAGCAATCAGCCC. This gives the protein CASSSGGGSNQP. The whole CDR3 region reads CASSSGGGSNQPQHF.

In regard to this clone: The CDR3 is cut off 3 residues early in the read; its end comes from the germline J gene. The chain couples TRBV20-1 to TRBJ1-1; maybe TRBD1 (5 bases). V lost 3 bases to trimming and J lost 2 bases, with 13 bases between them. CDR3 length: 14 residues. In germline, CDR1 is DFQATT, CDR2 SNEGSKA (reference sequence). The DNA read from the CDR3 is TGCAGTGCTAGCTGGGCAGGGCCAAACACTGAA. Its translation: CSASWAGPNTE. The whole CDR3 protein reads CSASWAGPNTEAFF.

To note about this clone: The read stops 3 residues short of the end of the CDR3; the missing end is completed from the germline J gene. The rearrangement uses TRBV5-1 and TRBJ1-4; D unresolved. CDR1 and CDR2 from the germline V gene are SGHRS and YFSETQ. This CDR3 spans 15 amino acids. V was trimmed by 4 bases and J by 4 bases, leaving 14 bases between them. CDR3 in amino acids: CASSPYSNGNEKLFF. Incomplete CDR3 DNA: TGCGCCAGCAGCCCATACTCAAATGGTAATGAAAAA.

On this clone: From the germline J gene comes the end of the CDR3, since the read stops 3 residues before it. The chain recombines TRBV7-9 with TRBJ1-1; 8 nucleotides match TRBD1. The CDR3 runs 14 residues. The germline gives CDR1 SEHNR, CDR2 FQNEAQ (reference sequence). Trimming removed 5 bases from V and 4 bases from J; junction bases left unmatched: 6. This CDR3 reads CASSRDRGVTEAFF. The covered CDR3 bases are TGTGCCAGCAGCCGCGACAGGGGTGTCACTGAA. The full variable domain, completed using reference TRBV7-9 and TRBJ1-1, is DTGVSQNPRHKITKRGQNVTFRCDPISEHNRLYWYRQTLGQGPEFLTYFQNEAQLEKSRLLSDRFSAERPKGSFSTLEIQRTEQGDSAMYLCASSRDRGVTEAFFGQGTRLTVV.